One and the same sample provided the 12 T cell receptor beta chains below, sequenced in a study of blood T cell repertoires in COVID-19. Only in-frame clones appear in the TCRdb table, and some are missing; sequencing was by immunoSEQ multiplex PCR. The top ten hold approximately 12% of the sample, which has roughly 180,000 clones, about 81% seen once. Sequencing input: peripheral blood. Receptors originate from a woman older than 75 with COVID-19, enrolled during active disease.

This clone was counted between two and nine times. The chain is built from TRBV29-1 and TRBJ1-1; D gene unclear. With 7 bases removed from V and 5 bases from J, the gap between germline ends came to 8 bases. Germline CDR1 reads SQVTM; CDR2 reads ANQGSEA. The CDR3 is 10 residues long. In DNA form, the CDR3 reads TGCAGCGGGGCGGGGACTGAAGCTTTCTTT. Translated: CSGAGTEAFF.

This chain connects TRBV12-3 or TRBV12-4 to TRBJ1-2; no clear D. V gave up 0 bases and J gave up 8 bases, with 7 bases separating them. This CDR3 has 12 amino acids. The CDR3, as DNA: TGTGCCAGCAGTTTAGCTGAGGTCGGCTACACCTTC. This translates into CASSLAEVGYTF.

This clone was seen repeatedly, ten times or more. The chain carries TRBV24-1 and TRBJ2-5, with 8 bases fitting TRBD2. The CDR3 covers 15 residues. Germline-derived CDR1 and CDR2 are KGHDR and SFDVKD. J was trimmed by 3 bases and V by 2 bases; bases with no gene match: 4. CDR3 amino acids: CATSDYTSGEETQYF. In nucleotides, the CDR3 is TGTGCCACCAGTGATTACACTAGCGGCGAAGAGACCCAGTACTTC.

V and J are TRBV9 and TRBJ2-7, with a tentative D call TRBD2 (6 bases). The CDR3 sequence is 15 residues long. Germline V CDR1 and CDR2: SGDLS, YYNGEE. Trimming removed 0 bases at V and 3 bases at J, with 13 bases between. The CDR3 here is CASSVGGTMVYEQYF. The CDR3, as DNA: TGTGCCAGCAGCGTAGGCGGGACGATGGTCTACGAGCAGTACTTC.

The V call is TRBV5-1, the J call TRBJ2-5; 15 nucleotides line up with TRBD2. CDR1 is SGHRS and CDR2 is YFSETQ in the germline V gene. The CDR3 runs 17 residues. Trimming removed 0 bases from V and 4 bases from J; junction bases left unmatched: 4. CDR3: CASSLAGLAGGPETQYF. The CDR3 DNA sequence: TGCGCCAGCAGCTTGGCAGGACTAGCGGGGGGGCCAGAGACCCAGTACTTC. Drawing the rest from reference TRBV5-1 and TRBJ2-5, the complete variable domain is KAGVTQTPRYLIKTRGQQVTLSCSPISGHRSVSWYQQTPGQGLQFLFEYFSETQRNKGNFPGRFSGRQFSNSRSEMNVSTLELGDSALYLCASSLAGLAGGPETQYFGPGTRLLVL.

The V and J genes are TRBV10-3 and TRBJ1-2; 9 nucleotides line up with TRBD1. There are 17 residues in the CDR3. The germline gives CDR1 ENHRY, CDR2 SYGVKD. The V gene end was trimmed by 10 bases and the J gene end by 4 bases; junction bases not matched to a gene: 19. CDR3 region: CASSSRSGTGSLYGYTF. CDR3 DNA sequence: TGTGCCAGCTCCTCCCGTTCCGGGACAGGGAGTCTCTATGGCTACACCTTC.

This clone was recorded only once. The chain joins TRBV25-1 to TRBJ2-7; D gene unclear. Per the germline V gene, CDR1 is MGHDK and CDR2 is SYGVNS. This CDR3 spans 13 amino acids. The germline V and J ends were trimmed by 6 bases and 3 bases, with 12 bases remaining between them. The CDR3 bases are TGTGCCAGCAGCCCCCGTAACTTCTACGAGCAGTACTTC. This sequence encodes CASSPRNFYEQYF.

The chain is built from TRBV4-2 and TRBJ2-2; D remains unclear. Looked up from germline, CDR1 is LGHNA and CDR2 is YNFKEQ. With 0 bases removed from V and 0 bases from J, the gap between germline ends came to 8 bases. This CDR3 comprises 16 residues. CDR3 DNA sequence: TGTGCCAGCAGCCAAGATACGCGTTCGAACACCGGGGAGCTGTTTTTT. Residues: CASSQDTRSNTGELFF.

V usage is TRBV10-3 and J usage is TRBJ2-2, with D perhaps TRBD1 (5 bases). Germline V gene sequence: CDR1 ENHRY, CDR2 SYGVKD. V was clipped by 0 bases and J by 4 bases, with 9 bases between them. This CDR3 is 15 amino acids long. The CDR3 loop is CAISESERGTGELFF. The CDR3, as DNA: TGTGCCATCAGTGAGTCAGAAAGGGGCACCGGGGAGCTGTTTTTT.

The CDR3 region is CASSSSGLAGRGQGEQYF. The CDR3 DNA reads TGTGCCAGCAGTTCATCCGGACTAGCGGGAAGGGGCCAGGGCGAGCAGTACTTC. The V call is TRBV28, the J call TRBJ2-7; 12 nucleotides align to TRBD2. With V trimmed by 4 bases and J by 6 bases, 16 bases remained unmatched. Germline V gene sequence: CDR1 MDHEN, CDR2 SYDVKM. The CDR3 has 18 amino acids. Full variable domain (remainder filled in from reference TRBV28 and TRBJ2-7): DVKVTQSSRYLVKRTGEKVFLECVQDMDHENMFWYRQDPGLGLRLIYFSYDVKMKEKGDIPEGYSVSREKKERFSLILESASTNQTSMYLCASSSSGLAGRGQGEQYFGPGTRLTVT.

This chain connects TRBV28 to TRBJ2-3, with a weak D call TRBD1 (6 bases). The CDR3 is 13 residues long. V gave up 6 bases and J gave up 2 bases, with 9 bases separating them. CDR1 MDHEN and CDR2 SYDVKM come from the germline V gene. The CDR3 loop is CASRRQATDTQYF. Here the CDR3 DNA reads TGTGCCAGCAGAAGACAGGCCACAGATACGCAGTATTTT.

The CDR3 DNA reads TGCGCCAGCAGCCCCTTACAGGGGGCAGGGTACGAGCAGTACTTC. Its protein is CASSPLQGAGYEQYF. The chain combines TRBV5-1 with TRBJ2-7; 9 positions agree with TRBD1. CDR1 is SGHRS, CDR2 YFSETQ, per germline. V shed 4 bases and J 4 bases; nucleotides not matched to a gene: 9. The CDR3 covers 15 residues.